Given below is one T cell receptor beta chain in context. Its antigen has not been determined. Base-call qualities are not available, and no considerably larger clone is one nucleotide away. This sample's time point label indicates: sample taken at primary tumor resection. TCR sequencing used whole RNA extracted from tumor and nontumor lung tissue, or from cryopreserved PBMC samples, without cell sorting. Donors were 72 patients with early-stage, untreated non-small cell lung cancer from the lung TRACERx cohort. Only patients with enough RNA available from two or more tumor regions were chosen for TCR sequencing. Before selection, tumor and adjacent nontumor lung specimens were reviewed by a lung pathologist. These data belong to a study of spatial heterogeneity in lung cancer (dated by TCRdb to between 2018 and 2021). About the investigation overall: Beta-chain transcripts were consistently detected in greater numbers than alpha-chain transcripts, which likely reflects a higher abundance of beta-chain transcripts. Nonsynonymous mutation counts, determined by whole-exome sequencing of tumor tissue, were related to features of the TCR repertoire. In the raw uncorrected reads, each unique combination of TCR and UMI appeared more than ten times on average. Both alpha and beta chains were TCR-sequenced in samples taken at surgery, namely 220 tumor regions, 62 to 65 matched nontumor lung samples and 45 to 60 PBMC samples. The study quantitatively compared TCR alpha and beta repertoires across multiple tumor regions, matched nontumor lung and blood in non-small cell lung cancer.

Library creation used 5' RACE. Sequencing was carried out with a NextSeq 500. To allow correction of PCR and sequencing errors, the TCR library protocol tagged every TCR cDNA molecule with a unique molecular identifier. As for the authors' bioinformatics: Decombinator tools were used for TCR identification, UMI-based error correction and CDR3 extraction. TCRs above a frequency of 2 per 1,000, corresponding to the top 1% of the tumor frequency distribution, were defined as expanded. Rényi diversity was computed with the R vegan package after subsampling each repertoire 100 times to 5,000 TCRs. CDR3 similarity networks were built from amino acid triplet string-kernel similarity, connecting CDR3s with pairwise similarity above 0.82. TCRdb's own reprocessing of the public reads used fastp at Q25 and MiXCR and kept productive beta chains. Every distinct CDR3 protein forms one entry, paired with its most common genes and DNA. The V and J calls follow TCRdb's processing rather than the paper's. This sample comprises approximately 6,100 distinct CDR3 sequences, about 12% of them detected only once. The leading ten clones occupy approximately 15% of the sample.

The germline ends are 11 bases apart after V is trimmed by 3 bases and J by 5 bases. The germline V gene yields SGHAT for CDR1 and FQNNGV for CDR2. Reading from cysteine to valine, the CDR3 counts 13 amino acids. Of all the DNA, just the CDR3 is kept, 39 bases in frame from base 1. What the work shows at the level of the full study, not this receptor alone: Additional single-cell paired TCR alpha and beta sequencing was considered necessary to confirm, at a functional level, the hypothesis that regional TCRs recognize regional mutations.

The origin of this receptor is a male donor with early-stage non-small cell lung cancer. This receptor chain uses TRBV11-2 and TRBJ2-7; the D gene is not confidently resolved. Here the sequenced sample was normal lung tissue next to the tumor, taken at surgery. The CDR3 protein: CASSFSQDHEQYV. The DNA sequence is TGTGCCAGCAGCTTCTCCCAGGACCACGAGCAGTACGTC.